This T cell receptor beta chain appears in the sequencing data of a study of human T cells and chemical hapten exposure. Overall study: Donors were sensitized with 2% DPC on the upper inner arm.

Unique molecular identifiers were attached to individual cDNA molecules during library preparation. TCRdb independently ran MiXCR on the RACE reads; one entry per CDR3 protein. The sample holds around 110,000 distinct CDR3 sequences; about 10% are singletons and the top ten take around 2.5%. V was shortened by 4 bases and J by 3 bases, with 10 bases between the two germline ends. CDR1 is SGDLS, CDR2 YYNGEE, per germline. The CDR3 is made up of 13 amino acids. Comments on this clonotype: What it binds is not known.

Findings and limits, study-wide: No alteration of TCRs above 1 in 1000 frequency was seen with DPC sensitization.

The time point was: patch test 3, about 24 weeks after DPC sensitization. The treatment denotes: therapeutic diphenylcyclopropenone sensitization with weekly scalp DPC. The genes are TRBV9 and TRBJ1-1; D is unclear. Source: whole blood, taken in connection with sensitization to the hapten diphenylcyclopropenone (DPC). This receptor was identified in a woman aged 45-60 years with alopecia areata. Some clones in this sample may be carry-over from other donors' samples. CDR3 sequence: CASSRAVDTEAFF. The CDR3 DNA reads TGTGCCAGCAGCCGTGCGGTAGACACTGAAGCTTTCTTT.